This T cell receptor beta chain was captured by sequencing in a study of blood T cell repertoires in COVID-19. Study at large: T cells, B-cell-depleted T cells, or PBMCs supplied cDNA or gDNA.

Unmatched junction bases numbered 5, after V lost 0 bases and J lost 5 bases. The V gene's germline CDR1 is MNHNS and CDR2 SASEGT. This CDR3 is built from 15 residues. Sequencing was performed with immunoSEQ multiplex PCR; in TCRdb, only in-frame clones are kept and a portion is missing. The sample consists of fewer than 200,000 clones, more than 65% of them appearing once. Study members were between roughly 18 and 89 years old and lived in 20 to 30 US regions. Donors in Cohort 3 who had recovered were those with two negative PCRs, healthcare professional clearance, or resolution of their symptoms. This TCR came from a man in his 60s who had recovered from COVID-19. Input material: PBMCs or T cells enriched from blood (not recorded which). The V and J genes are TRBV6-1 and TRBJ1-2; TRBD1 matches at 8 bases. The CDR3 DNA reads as TGTGCCAGCAGTGAAGCTCTGACAGGGGAGTATGGCTACACCTTC. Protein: CASSEALTGEYGYTF.